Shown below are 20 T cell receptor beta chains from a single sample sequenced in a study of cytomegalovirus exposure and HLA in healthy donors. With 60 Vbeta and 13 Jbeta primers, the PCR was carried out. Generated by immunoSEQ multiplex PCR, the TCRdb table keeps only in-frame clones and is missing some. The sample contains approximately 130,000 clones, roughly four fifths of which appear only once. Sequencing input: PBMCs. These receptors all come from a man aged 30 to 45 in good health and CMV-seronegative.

The CDR3 DNA reads TGCGCCAGCAGCTTGGATGGGGGGAACTATGGCTACACCTTC. It encodes CASSLDGGNYGYTF. V and J are TRBV5-1 and TRBJ1-2, with a possible D match to TRBD1 (5 bases). The CDR3 has 14 residues. V shed 0 bases and J shed 2 bases, with 8 bases lying between them. CDR1 and CDR2 (germline): SGHRS, YFSETQ.

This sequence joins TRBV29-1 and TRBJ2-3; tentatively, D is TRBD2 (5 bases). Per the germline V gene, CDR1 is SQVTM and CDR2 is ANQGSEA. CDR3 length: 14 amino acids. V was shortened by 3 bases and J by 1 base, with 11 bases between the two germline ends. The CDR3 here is CSVDRVRGTDTQYF. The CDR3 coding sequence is TGCAGCGTTGATAGGGTGAGGGGCACAGATACGCAGTATTTT.

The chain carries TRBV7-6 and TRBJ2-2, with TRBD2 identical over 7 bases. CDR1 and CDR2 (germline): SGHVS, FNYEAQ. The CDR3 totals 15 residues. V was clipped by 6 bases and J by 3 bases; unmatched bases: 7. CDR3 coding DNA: TGTGCCAGCAGTAATCGGGGGGTTGACACCGGGGAGCTGTTTTTT. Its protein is CASSNRGVDTGELFF.

Written as DNA, the CDR3 is TGTGCCAGCAGAACCGGGACTGACCAAGAGACCCAGTACTTC. As protein: CASRTGTDQETQYF. The chain recombines TRBV28 with TRBJ2-5; the D gene is possibly TRBD2 (6 bases). The CDR3 has 14 residues. The V and J ends lost 6 bases and 0 bases respectively, with 11 bases between them. Germline CDR1 and CDR2: MDHEN and SYDVKM.

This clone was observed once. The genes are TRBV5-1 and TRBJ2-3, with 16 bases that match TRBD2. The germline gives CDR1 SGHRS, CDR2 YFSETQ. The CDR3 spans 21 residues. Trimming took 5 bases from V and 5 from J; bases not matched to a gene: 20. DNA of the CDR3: TGCGCCAGCAGGGCGGCCCCCGGTGCGGGACTAGCGGGGGGGTCATTAGATACGCAGTATTTT. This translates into CASRAAPGAGLAGGSLDTQYF.

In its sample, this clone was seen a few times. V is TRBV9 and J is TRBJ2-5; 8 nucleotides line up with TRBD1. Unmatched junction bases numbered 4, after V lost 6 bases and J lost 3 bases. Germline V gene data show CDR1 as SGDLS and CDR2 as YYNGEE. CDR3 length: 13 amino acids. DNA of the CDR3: TGTGCCAGCAACAAACAGGGGGAAGAGACCCAGTACTTC. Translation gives CASNKQGEETQYF.

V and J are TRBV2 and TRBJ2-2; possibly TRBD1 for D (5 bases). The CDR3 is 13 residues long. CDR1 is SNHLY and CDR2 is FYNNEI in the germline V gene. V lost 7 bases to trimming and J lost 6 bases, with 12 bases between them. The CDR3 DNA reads TGTGCCAGCACGCAGGGCCTAGCCGGGGAGCTGTTTTTT. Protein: CASTQGLAGELFF.

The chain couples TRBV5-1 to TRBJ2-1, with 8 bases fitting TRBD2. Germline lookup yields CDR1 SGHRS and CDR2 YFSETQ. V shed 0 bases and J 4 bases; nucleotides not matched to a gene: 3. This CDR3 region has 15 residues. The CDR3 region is CASSLAGGQYNEQFF. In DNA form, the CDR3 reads TGCGCCAGCAGCTTGGCGGGAGGGCAATACAATGAGCAGTTCTTC.

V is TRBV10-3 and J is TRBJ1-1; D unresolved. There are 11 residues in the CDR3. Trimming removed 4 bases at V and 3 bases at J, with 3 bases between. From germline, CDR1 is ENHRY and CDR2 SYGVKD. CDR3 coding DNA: TGTGCCATCAGTGCCGACACTGAAGCTTTCTTT. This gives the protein CAISADTEAFF.

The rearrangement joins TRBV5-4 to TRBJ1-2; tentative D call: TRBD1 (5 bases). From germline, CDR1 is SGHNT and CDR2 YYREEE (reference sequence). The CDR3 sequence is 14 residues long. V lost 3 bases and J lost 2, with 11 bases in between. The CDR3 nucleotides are TGTGCCAGCAGCTCCCCGCGGGGCAACTATGGCTACACCTTC. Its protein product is CASSSPRGNYGYTF.

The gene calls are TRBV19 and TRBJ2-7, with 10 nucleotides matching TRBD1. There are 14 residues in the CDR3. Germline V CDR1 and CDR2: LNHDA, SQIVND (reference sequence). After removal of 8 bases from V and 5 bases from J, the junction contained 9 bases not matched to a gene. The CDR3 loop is CASQTPGQGNEQYF. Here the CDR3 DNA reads TGTGCCAGTCAGACCCCGGGACAGGGGAACGAGCAGTACTTC.

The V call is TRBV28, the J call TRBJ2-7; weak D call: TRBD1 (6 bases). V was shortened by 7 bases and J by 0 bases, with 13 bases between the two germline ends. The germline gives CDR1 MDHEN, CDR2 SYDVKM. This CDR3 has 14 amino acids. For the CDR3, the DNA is TGTGCCAGCACCCCCGGGACAACCTCCTACGAGCAGTACTTC. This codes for CASTPGTTSYEQYF. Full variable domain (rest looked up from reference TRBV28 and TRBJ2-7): DVKVTQSSRYLVKRTGEKVFLECVQDMDHENMFWYRQDPGLGLRLIYFSYDVKMKEKGDIPEGYSVSREKKERFSLILESASTNQTSMYLCASTPGTTSYEQYFGPGTRLTVT.

The CDR3 region is CATSRGRDSYGYTF. In nucleotides, the CDR3 is TGTGCCACCAGCAGAGGACGGGACAGCTATGGCTACACCTTC. The chain couples TRBV15 to TRBJ1-2; 7 bases match TRBD1. Germline V gene sequence: CDR1 LNHNV, CDR2 YYDKDF (reference sequence). V shed 1 base and J 4 bases; nucleotides not matched to a gene: 3. The CDR3 is 14 residues long.

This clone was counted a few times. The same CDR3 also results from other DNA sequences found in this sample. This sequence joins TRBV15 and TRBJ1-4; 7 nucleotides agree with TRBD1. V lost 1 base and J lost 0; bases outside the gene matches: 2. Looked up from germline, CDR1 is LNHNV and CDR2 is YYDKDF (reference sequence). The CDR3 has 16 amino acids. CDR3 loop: CATSRGQGATNEKLFF. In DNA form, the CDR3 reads TGTGCCACCAGCAGAGGACAGGGAGCAACTAATGAAAAACTGTTTTTT.

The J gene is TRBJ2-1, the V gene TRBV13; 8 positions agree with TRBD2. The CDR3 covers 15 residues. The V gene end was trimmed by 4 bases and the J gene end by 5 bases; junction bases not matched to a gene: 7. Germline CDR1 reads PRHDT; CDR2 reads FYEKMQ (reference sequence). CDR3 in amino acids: CASSSGTRADNEQFF. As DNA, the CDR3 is TGTGCCAGCAGCTCGGGGACTAGGGCTGACAATGAGCAGTTCTTC.

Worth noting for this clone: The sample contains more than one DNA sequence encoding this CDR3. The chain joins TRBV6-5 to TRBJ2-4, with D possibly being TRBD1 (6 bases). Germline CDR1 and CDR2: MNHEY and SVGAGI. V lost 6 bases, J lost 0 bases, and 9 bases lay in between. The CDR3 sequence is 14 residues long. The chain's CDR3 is CASRVQGAKNIQYF. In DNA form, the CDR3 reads TGTGCCAGCAGAGTACAGGGAGCCAAAAACATTCAGTACTTC.

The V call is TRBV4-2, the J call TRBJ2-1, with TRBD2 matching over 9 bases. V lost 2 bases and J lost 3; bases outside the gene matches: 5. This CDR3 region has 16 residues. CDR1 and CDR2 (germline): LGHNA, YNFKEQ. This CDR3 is CASSQQAGGVYNEQFF. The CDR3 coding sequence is TGTGCCAGCAGCCAACAAGCGGGAGGAGTCTACAATGAGCAGTTCTTC.

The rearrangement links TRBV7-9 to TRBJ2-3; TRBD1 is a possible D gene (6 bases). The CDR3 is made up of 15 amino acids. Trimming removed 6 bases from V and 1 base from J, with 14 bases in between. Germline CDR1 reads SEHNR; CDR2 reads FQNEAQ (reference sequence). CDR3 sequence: CASSGGIAGTDTQYF. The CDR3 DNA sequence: TGTGCCAGCAGTGGGGGCATAGCTGGCACAGATACGCAGTATTTT. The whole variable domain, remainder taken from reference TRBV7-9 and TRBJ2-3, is DTGVSQNPRHKITKRGQNVTFRCDPISEHNRLYWYRQTLGQGPEFLTYFQNEAQLEKSRLLSDRFSAERPKGSFSTLEIQRTEQGDSAMYLCASSGGIAGTDTQYFGPGTRLTVL.

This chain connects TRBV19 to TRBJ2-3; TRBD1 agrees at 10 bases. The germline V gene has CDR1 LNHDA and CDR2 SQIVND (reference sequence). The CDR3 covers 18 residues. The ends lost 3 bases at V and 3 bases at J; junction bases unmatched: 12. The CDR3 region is CASSILTGTGDVTDTQYF. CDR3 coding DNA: TGTGCCAGTAGTATTCTAACCGGGACAGGGGATGTGACAGATACGCAGTATTTT.

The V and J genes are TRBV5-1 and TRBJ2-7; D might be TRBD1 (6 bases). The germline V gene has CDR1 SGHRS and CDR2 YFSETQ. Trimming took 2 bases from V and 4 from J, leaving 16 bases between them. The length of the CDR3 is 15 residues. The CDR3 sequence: CASSFRTGTGYEQYF. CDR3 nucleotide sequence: TGCGCCAGCAGCTTTCGAACAGGGACGGGATACGAGCAGTACTTC. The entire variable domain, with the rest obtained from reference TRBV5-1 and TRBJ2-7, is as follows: KAGVTQTPRYLIKTRGQQVTLSCSPISGHRSVSWYQQTPGQGLQFLFEYFSETQRNKGNFPGRFSGRQFSNSRSEMNVSTLELGDSALYLCASSFRTGTGYEQYFGPGTRLTVT.